This T cell receptor (beta chain) was documented in a study of blood T cell repertoires in COVID-19. Study as a whole: The study drew acute and convalescent COVID-19 samples from the United States, Italy and Spain. Sources were T cells, B-cell-depleted T cells, or PBMCs; the material itself was cDNA or gDNA.

CDR3 length equals 17 residues. With 0 bases removed from V and 0 bases from J, the gap between germline ends came to 12 bases. From germline, CDR1 is LGHNT and CDR2 FRNRAP. Per the original methods: How many nucleated cells were present was estimated from reference gene primer amplification. Clones were read by immunoSEQ multiplex PCR, and TCRdb kept only the in-frame ones, dropping some. D and trimming were read from the DNA, whereas the V and J calls and clone size are those reported in that table. The sample lists fewer than 300,000 clones; 85% were seen once. This sequence originates from a human donor in a cohort sampled during active COVID-19. The chain couples TRBV12-5 to TRBJ2-4; D remains ambiguous. The sequenced material came from peripheral blood. CDR3 sequence: CASGLVFGRQAKNIQYF. CDR3 DNA sequence: TGTGCTAGTGGTTTGGTATTTGGCAGGCAAGCCAAAAACATTCAGTACTTC.